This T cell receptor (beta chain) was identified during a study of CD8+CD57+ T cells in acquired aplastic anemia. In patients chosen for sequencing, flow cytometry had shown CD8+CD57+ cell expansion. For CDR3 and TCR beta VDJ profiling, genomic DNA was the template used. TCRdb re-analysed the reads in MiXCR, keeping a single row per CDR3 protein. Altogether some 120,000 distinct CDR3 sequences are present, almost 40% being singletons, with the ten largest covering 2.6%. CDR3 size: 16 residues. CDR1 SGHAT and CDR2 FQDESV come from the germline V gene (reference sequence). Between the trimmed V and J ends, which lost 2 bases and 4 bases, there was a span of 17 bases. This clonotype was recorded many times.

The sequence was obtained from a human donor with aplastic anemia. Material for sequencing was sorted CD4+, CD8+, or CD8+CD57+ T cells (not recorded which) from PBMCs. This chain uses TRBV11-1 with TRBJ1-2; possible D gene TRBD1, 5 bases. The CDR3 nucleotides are TGTGCCAGCAGCTTACCCGCAGGACAAATGATCTATGGCTACACCTTC. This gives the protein CASSLPAGQMIYGYTF.